This T cell receptor beta chain was sequenced in a study of blood T cell repertoires in COVID-19. Looking at the study overall: T cells, B-cell-depleted T cells, or PBMCs provided the cDNA or gDNA that served as material.

The germline gives CDR1 MDHEN, CDR2 SYDVKM. The CDR3 has 16 residues. Trimming took 6 bases from V and 2 from J; bases not matched to a gene: 8. Grouping used clinical history reported by participants in a survey and questionnaire. All exposed participants met a person with COVID-19 within 2 weeks before entering the study. Authors' processing steps: The authors estimated nucleated cell counts from reference gene primer amplification. Generated by immunoSEQ multiplex PCR, the TCRdb table keeps only in-frame clones and is missing some. Clone size and V and J calls were adopted from that table, with D and trimming inferred from the DNA. The sample has 250,000 or so clones; approximately 83% are singletons.

The origin of this receptor is a woman in her forties who had been exposed to COVID-19. The genes are TRBV28 and TRBJ1-5; 9 bases match TRBD1. Input material: PBMCs or T cells enriched from blood (not recorded which). The CDR3 loop reads CASREQDRGGNQPQHF. The CDR3, as DNA: TGTGCCAGCAGGGAACAGGACAGGGGTGGCAATCAGCCCCAGCATTTT.